This TCR beta chain emerged from a study of CD8+CD57+ T cells in acquired aplastic anemia. Background on the study: Recorded DNA amounts for sorted CD4+ and CD8+ cells had an average of approximately 3 ug. Healthy donors yielded 9.5 million to 11 million CD4+ cell reads on average.

Genomic DNA, serving as template, underwent TCR beta VDJ and CDR3 profiling. TCRdb independently ran MiXCR on the reads; one entry per CDR3 protein. The table lists about 190,000 distinct CDR3 sequences, less than 65% of them singletons, with around a sixth in the top ten. The V end lost 0 bases, the J end lost 4 bases, and 14 bases lay between the germline ends. From germline, CDR1 is LNHNV and CDR2 YYDKDF (reference sequence). The CDR3 runs 16 residues. Material: sorted CD4+, CD8+, or CD8+CD57+ T cells (not recorded which) from PBMCs. The sequence came from a human donor in good health, serving as a control. This chain connects TRBV15 to TRBJ2-3; either TRBD1 or TRBD2 may supply D (6 bases each). This CDR3 reads CATSRDPGGRADTQYF. The CDR3 DNA sequence: TGTGCCACCAGCAGAGATCCCGGGGGCAGAGCAGATACGCAGTATTTT. The full variable domain, in which reference TRBV15 and TRBJ2-3 provide the parts outside the CDR3, is DAMVIQNPRYQVTQFGKPVTLSCSQTLNHNVMYWYQQKSSQAPKLLFHYYDKDFNNEADTPDNFQSRRPNTSFCFLDIRSPGLGDTAMYLCATSRDPGGRADTQYFGPGTRLTVL.